The clone carrying this T cell receptor (beta chain) was detected many times. Its specificity is not known. The TCR beta CDR3 regions underwent amplification using RNA transcripts as the source. During a first-round RT-PCR of the TCR CDR3, the HTBI primer set was used. TCRdb passed the multiplex PCR reads through MiXCR, listing each CDR3 protein once. In the table there are roughly 740,000 distinct CDR3 sequences, about a sixth of which are singletons. Diagnosis of hyperthyroidism was new in patients aged 18 to 65, and its duration was under 2 months. Diagnostic decisions used clinical symptoms, serum thyroxine and TRAb, thyroid ultrasound and orbital computed tomography. This CDR3 region has 15 residues. V dropped 2 bases and J dropped 4 bases, with 14 bases sitting between them. Germline lookup yields CDR1 MNHEY and CDR2 SVGEGT. The data were obtained in a study of T cells in Graves' hyperthyroidism and ophthalmopathy. Study summary: The authors collected peripheral blood at initial diagnosis, before any treatment. Whole-study findings and limits: Expanded thyroid clonotypes (above 0.001) were mostly also found in blood.

Material for sequencing was blood. The chain recombines TRBV6-2 or TRBV6-3 with TRBJ1-2; a weak D match, TRBD1 (5 bases). This receptor was taken from a man aged 18 to 29 with Graves' hyperthyroidism. CDR3 region: CASSYTGGGGYGYTF. The CDR3 nucleotides are TGTGCCAGCAGTTACACAGGCGGCGGAGGCTATGGCTACACCTTC.